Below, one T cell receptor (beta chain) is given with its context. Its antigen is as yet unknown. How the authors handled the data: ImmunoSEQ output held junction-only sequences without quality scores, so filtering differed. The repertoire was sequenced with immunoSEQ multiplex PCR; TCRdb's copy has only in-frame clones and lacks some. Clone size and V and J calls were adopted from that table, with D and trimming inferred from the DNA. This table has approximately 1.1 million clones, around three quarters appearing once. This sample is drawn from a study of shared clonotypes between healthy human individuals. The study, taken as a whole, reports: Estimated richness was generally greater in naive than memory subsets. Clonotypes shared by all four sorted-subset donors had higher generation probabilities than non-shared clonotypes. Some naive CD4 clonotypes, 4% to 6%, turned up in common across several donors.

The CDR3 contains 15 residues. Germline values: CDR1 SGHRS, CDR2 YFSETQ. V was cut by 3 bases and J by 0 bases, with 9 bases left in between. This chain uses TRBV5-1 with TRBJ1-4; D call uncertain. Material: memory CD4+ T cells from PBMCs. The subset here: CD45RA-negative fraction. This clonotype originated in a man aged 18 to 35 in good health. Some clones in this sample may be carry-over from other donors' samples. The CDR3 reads CASSWTGATNEKLFF. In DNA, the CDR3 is TGCGCCAGCAGCTGGACCGGAGCAACTAATGAAAAACTGTTTTTT.